This entry concerns a single TCR beta chain. These data originate in a study of blood T cells in healthy people across ages. Germline V gives CDR1 SGHTA, CDR2 FQGNSA. This CDR3 comprises 16 residues. A sample-barcoded 5' primer and a J-beta primer mix were used in a second PCR of roughly 6 to 12 cycles. TCRdb processed the 5' RACE reads anew with MiXCR; each CDR3 protein has one entry. The sample contains around 2 million distinct CDR3 sequences, 39% of which appear only once. The TCR was taken from a human donor in good health. The chain has TRBV7-2 and TRBJ2-7; the match to TRBD1 covers 9 bases. TRBJ2-5 matches the DNA end more closely, so the J call is doubtful. The sample was blood. CDR3 in amino acids: CASSLVITGGRETQYF. The CDR3 DNA sequence: TGTGCCAGCAGCCTGGTGATCACAGGGGGCAGGGAGACCCAGTACTTC.